This T cell receptor (beta chain) was identified in a study of response to subunit inactivated influenza vaccine. V gave up 1 base and J gave up 2 bases, with 5 bases separating them. Per germline, CDR1 SGHTA and CDR2 FQGNSA. This CDR3 region has 13 residues. Notes on the study in general: After each seasonal influenza vaccination, few new T cells are recruited, the authors suggested.

Using its own MiXCR run on the RT-PCR reads, TCRdb lists one record per CDR3 protein. The sample holds hundreds of thousands of distinct CDR3 sequences; roughly 10% are singletons and the top ten take approximately 10%. The table lists this clonotype with many counts. Its antigen is currently unknown. This sample comprised PBMCs from blood, obtained on the day of vaccination. This chain uses TRBV7-2 with TRBJ1-2; no clear D gene. This receptor was obtained from a man aged 50-59 years who received an inactivated influenza vaccine. The CDR3 sequence: CASSLGPNYGYTF. Written as DNA, the CDR3 is TGTGCCAGCAGCTTAGGACCCAACTATGGCTACACCTTC.